Presented here are 20 T cell receptor beta chains from one specimen sequenced in a study of cytomegalovirus exposure and HLA in healthy donors. The PCR made use of 60 Vbeta and 13 Jbeta primers. The assay was immunoSEQ multiplex PCR, and TCRdb's table has in-frame clones only and misses some. The repertoire table contains some 110,000 clones. Specimen: PBMCs. The receptors come from a middle-aged man in good health and CMV-seropositive.

The gene calls are TRBV5-1 and TRBJ2-5; 10 positions agree with TRBD2. V lost 5 bases, J lost 0 bases, and 19 bases stayed unmatched. Germline V gene sequence: CDR1 SGHRS, CDR2 YFSETQ. The length of the CDR3 is 20 residues. The CDR3 DNA is TGCGCCAGCAGAAGGTTGAGGGGGCAGCCTAGCGGGGGTAACCAAGAGACCCAGTACTTC. Translation gives CASRRLRGQPSGGNQETQYF. Using reference TRBV5-1 and TRBJ2-5 for the parts outside the CDR3, the full variable domain is KAGVTQTPRYLIKTRGQQVTLSCSPISGHRSVSWYQQTPGQGLQFLFEYFSETQRNKGNFPGRFSGRQFSNSRSEMNVSTLELGDSALYLCASRRLRGQPSGGNQETQYFGPGTRLLVL.

The chain has TRBV29-1 and TRBJ1-2, with TRBD1 matching over 10 bases. Germline V lookup: CDR1 SQVTM, CDR2 ANQGSEA. Unmatched junction bases numbered 13, after V lost 4 bases and J lost 8 bases. The CDR3 has 15 residues. CDR3 sequence: CSVALRDRGSRGYTF. The CDR3 DNA follows: TGCAGCGTTGCCTTGCGGGACAGGGGATCGAGGGGCTACACCTTC.

V and J are TRBV28 and TRBJ2-7; 8 bases match TRBD2. CDR1 is MDHEN, CDR2 SYDVKM, per germline. This CDR3 has 15 residues. Trimming at V came to 3 bases and at J to 4 bases, leaving 8 bases not matched to a gene. CDR3 amino acids: CASSFRKAGVYEQYF. CDR3 in DNA: TGTGCCAGCAGTTTCAGAAAAGCGGGAGTGTACGAGCAGTACTTC.

The chain employs TRBV28 and TRBJ2-1; D perhaps matches TRBD2 (5 bases). The CDR3 contains 14 residues. Germline loops: CDR1 MDHEN, CDR2 SYDVKM. The V gene lost 6 bases and the J gene lost 2 bases, with 11 bases spanning the gap. Written as DNA, the CDR3 is TGTGCCAGCAGGGAGGAGCAGGCCTACAATGAGCAGTTCTTC. Translated: CASREEQAYNEQFF.

This chain links TRBV19 with TRBJ2-7; D perhaps matches TRBD1 (5 bases). This CDR3 has 14 amino acids. Germline assignment: CDR1 LNHDA and CDR2 SQIVND (reference sequence). Trimming took 3 bases from V and 0 from J, leaving 9 bases between them. The CDR3: CASSMDTRSYEQYF. The CDR3 bases are TGTGCCAGTAGTATGGACACACGCTCCTACGAGCAGTACTTC.

This chain joins TRBV29-1 and TRBJ2-2; 7 nucleotides line up with TRBD2. The trim removed 6 bases at V and 4 bases at J, leaving 5 bases unmatched. This CDR3 has 13 residues. The germline CDR1 and CDR2 sequences are SQVTM and ANQGSEA. The CDR3, as DNA: TGCAGCGTAATGACTAGCAGCACCGGGGAGCTGTTTTTT. This gives the protein CSVMTSSTGELFF.

The chain has TRBV10-3 and TRBJ1-1; the match to TRBD1 covers 9 bases. The CDR3 totals 17 residues. The V and J ends lost 5 bases and 5 bases, in that order; junction bases with no gene match: 15. The germline CDR1 and CDR2 sequences are ENHRY and SYGVKD. For the CDR3, the DNA is TGTGCCATCAGTCCGTGGGGCCACGGACAGGGGAGTACTGAAGCTTTCTTT. Encoded protein: CAISPWGHGQGSTEAFF.

V and J are TRBV6-5 and TRBJ2-7, with 7 positions matching TRBD1. Germline CDR1 and CDR2: MNHEY and SVGAGI. The length of the CDR3 is 15 residues. Trimming at V came to 2 bases and at J to 2 bases, leaving 6 bases not matched to a gene. The CDR3 sequence is CASSYRSGTAYEQYF. CDR3 nucleotide sequence: TGTGCCAGCAGTTACAGATCCGGGACAGCCTACGAGCAGTACTTC.

The chain couples TRBV5-6 to TRBJ2-7, with 8 bases matching TRBD2. The J segment lost 5 bases and the V segment lost 4 bases, leaving 20 bases of the junction unmatched. CDR1 is SGHDT and CDR2 is YYEEEE in the germline V gene. This CDR3 is 18 amino acids long. CDR3 residues: CASSGWGGSWREVNEQYF. CDR3 DNA: TGTGCCAGCAGCGGTTGGGGCGGTAGTTGGCGGGAGGTTAACGAGCAGTACTTC.

The gene calls are TRBV9 and TRBJ2-2, with TRBD2 matching 14 bases. The CDR3 contains 20 residues. The germline gives CDR1 SGDLS, CDR2 YYNGEE. With V trimmed by 7 bases and J by 5 bases, 19 bases remained unmatched. The CDR3 DNA follows: TGTGCCAGCGGGGGAAGCCCCCAGAGACTAGCGGGAGGGCGAACCGGGGAGCTGTTTTTT. It yields the protein CASGGSPQRLAGGRTGELFF.

V and J are TRBV6-6 and TRBJ2-5; tentative D call: TRBD2 (6 bases). Germline lookup yields CDR1 MNHNY and CDR2 SVGAGI (reference sequence). CDR3 length: 13 residues. The V gene lost 4 bases and the J gene lost 0 bases, with 6 bases spanning the gap. This chain's CDR3 is CASSLADQETQYF. The CDR3 nucleotides are TGTGCCAGCAGTTTAGCGGACCAAGAGACCCAGTACTTC.

The chain uses TRBV5-4 and TRBJ2-7, with 12 bases lining up with TRBD2. Germline CDR1 reads SGHNT; CDR2 reads YYREEE (reference sequence). This CDR3 is built from 16 residues. Trimming at V came to 4 bases and at J to 0 bases, leaving 5 bases not matched to a gene. The CDR3 sequence is CASSRGLAGPSYEQYF. The CDR3 region has the DNA TGTGCCAGCAGCAGGGGACTAGCGGGCCCCTCCTACGAGCAGTACTTC.

The gene calls are TRBV4-3 and TRBJ1-5; no clear D. This CDR3 spans 15 amino acids. From germline, CDR1 is LGHNA and CDR2 YSLEER. V dropped 1 base and J dropped 4 bases, with 11 bases sitting between them. CDR3 loop: CASSQVDGSNQPQHF. CDR3 in DNA: TGCGCCAGCAGCCAAGTGGATGGGAGTAATCAGCCCCAGCATTTT.

The chain has TRBV7-3 and TRBJ2-3, with a weak D call TRBD2 (5 bases). The CDR3 runs 13 residues. V was clipped by 3 bases and J by 2 bases, with 6 bases between them. The germline CDR1 and CDR2 sequences are SGHTA and FQGTGA. The CDR3, as DNA: TGTGCCAGCAGCTTGGAGGCCACAGATACGCAGTATTTT. Amino acid sequence: CASSLEATDTQYF.

This chain links TRBV27 with TRBJ1-2; D perhaps matches TRBD1 (6 bases). V was cut by 4 bases and J by 2 bases, with 14 bases left in between. This CDR3 has 15 amino acids. The V gene's germline CDR1 is MNHEY and CDR2 SMNVEV (reference sequence). DNA of the CDR3: TGTGCCAGCAGTTCTTACAGGGAAACGAACTATGGCTACACCTTC. Its translation: CASSSYRETNYGYTF.

The V and J genes are TRBV6-6 and TRBJ1-5; 8 bases are shared with TRBD1. Germline assignment: CDR1 MNHNY and CDR2 SVGAGI (reference sequence). V was pared by 2 bases and J by 3 bases, with 6 bases of the junction left unmatched. The CDR3 spans 16 residues. CDR3 in DNA: TGTGCCAGCAGTTACGGGAGGACAGGGCACAATCAGCCCCAGCATTTT. This encodes CASSYGRTGHNQPQHF.

The chain links TRBV6-6 to TRBJ2-1; D may be TRBD2 (6 bases). Germline V CDR1 and CDR2: MNHNY, SVGAGI (reference sequence). The CDR3 loop spans 15 amino acids. Trimming removed 2 bases from V and 7 bases from J, with 15 bases in between. The CDR3 DNA sequence: TGTGCCAGCAGTTACGTTAGCGGTAAAGGTAATGAGCAGTTCTTC. Protein sequence: CASSYVSGKGNEQFF.

CDR3 sequence reads: CASSVESHQETQYF. The CDR3 coding sequence is TGTGCCAGCAGTGTGGAGTCCCATCAAGAGACCCAGTACTTC. The chain links TRBV6-1 to TRBJ2-5; D gene ambiguous. The CDR3 contains 14 residues. Trimming cost V 4 bases and J 2 bases, with 11 bases left between them. Germline V gives CDR1 MNHNS, CDR2 SASEGT.

This sequence joins TRBV9 and TRBJ2-2, with 8 positions matching TRBD1. CDR1 SGDLS and CDR2 YYNGEE come from the germline V gene. The V and J ends lost 5 bases and 7 bases, in that order; junction bases with no gene match: 7. The CDR3 is 14 residues long. The CDR3 nucleotides read TGTGCCAGCAGGGAACAGGGGGACGGCGGGGAGCTGTTTTTT. It is translated as CASREQGDGGELFF.

The V gene is TRBV19, the J gene TRBJ1-4; 7 bases fit TRBD1. Germline trimming cut 3 bases from V and 5 bases from J; bases unmatched to any gene: 9. The CDR3 covers 16 residues. CDR1 and CDR2 from the germline V gene are LNHDA and SQIVND (reference sequence). CDR3 residues: CASSIQKDRINEKLFF. CDR3 coding DNA: TGTGCCAGTAGTATTCAGAAGGACAGGATAAATGAAAAACTGTTTTTT.